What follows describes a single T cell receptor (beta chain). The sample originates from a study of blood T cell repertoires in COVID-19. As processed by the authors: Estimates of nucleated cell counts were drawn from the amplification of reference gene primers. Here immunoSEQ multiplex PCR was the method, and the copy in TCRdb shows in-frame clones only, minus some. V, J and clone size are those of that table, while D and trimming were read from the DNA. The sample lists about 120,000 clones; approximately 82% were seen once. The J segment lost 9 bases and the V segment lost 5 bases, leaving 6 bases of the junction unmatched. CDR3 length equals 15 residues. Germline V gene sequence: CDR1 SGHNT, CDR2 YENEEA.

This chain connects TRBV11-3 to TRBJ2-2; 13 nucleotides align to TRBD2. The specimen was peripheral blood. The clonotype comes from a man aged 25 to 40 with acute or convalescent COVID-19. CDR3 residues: CASSPPGLAGRELFF. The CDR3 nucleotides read TGTGCCAGCAGCCCTCCGGGACTAGCGGGACGGGAGCTGTTTTTT.